A selection of T cell receptor beta chains follows, all from one sample in a study of blood T cell repertoires in COVID-19. Method: immunoSEQ multiplex PCR; TCRdb's copy keeps in-frame clones and lacks some. The sample carries 40,000 to 45,000 clones, about nine tenths recorded once. Sequenced input: peripheral blood. The receptors were gathered from a man in his fifties with active COVID-19. CDR3s include the opening cysteine and the closing phenylalanine or tryptophan. D genes are given only for firm matches. Where a row states a size, it is once, few, many or the class of an expanded clone; other rows omit it.

J: TRBJ1-2
size: NA
D: NA
V: TRBV7-8
CDR3: CASSLGEDYGYTF
DNA: TGTGCCAGCAGCTTAGGAGAGGACTATGGCTACACCTTC

J: TRBJ2-2
size: NA
D: NA
V: TRBV5-5
CDR3: CASSSVTRATGELFF
DNA: TGTGCCAGCAGCTCCGTGACGAGGGCCACCGGGGAGCTGTTTTTT

J: TRBJ2-5
size: once
D: NA
V: TRBV7-6
CDR3: CASSLAPGETQYF
DNA: TGTGCCAGCAGCTTAGCCCCGGGAGAGACCCAGTACTTC

J: TRBJ2-5
size: NA
D: TRBD2
V: TRBV7-8
CDR3: CASSLARGRVQETQYF
DNA: TGTGCCAGCAGCTTAGCCAGAGGGAGGGTCCAAGAGACCCAGTACTTC

J: TRBJ2-4
size: once
D: NA
V: TRBV11-3
CDR3: CASSLDLGGNIQYF
DNA: TGTGCCAGCAGCTTAGATCTAGGAGGAAACATTCAGTACTTC

J: TRBJ1-5
size: NA
D: TRBD1
V: TRBV20-1
CDR3: CSASLLQGASNQPQHF
DNA: TGCAGTGCTAGTCTGTTACAGGGGGCCAGCAATCAGCCCCAGCATTTT

J: TRBJ2-2
size: large
D: NA
V: TRBV27
CDR3: CASSLSQGLNTGELFF
DNA: TGTGCCAGCAGTTTATCTCAGGGGCTGAACACCGGGGAGCTGTTTTTT

J: TRBJ2-3
size: NA
D: NA
V: TRBV7-2
CDR3: CASSLATTRTDTQYF
DNA: TGTGCCAGCAGCTTAGCGACTACCCGAACCGATACGCAGTATTTT

J: TRBJ1-2
size: NA
D: NA
V: TRBV4-1
CDR3: CASSPELTGPAGYTF
DNA: TGCGCCAGCAGCCCAGAATTGACAGGACCTGCGGGCTACACCTTC

J: TRBJ2-2
size: NA
D: NA
V: TRBV7-3
CDR3: CASSLSTETGELFF
DNA: TGTGCCAGCAGCTTAAGTACAGAAACCGGGGAGCTGTTTTTT

J: TRBJ2-3
size: NA
D: TRBD2
V: TRBV29-1
CDR3: CSAPGLAFNTQYF
DNA: TGCAGCGCCCCGGGACTAGCGTTCAATACGCAGTATTTT

J: TRBJ2-5
size: NA
D: NA
V: TRBV7-9
CDR3: CASRPSAEETQYF
DNA: TGTGCCAGCAGGCCTTCAGCGGAGGAGACCCAGTACTTC

J: TRBJ1-5
size: NA
D: NA
V: TRBV27
CDR3: CASSLYRSSNQPQHF
DNA: TGTGCCAGCAGTTTATACAGAAGTAGCAATCAGCCCCAGCATTTT

J: TRBJ2-5
size: NA
D: NA
V: TRBV7-9
CDR3: CASRGLTGETQYF
DNA: TGTGCCAGCAGAGGACTAACCGGGGAGACCCAGTACTTC

J: TRBJ2-5
size: NA
D: NA
V: TRBV6-5
CDR3: CASSGETQYF
DNA: TGTGCCAGCAGCGGAGAGACCCAGTACTTC